Given below is one T cell receptor (beta chain) in context. The data are from a study of blood T cells in healthy people across ages. A second PCR, run for roughly 7 to 11 cycles, used a sample-barcoded 5' primer plus a J-beta primer mix. TCRdb reanalysed the 5' RACE reads using MiXCR and keeps one entry per CDR3 protein. The sample lists about 970,000 distinct CDR3 sequences, about 51% occurring once. The CDR3 is made up of 16 amino acids. Trimming left V 1 base short and J 3 bases short, with 15 bases between. Germline V lookup: CDR1 MGHRA, CDR2 YSYEKL. Every donor provided roughly 10 milliliters of peripheral blood.

This clonotype was obtained from a woman in her fifties or sixties in good health. Sequenced material: blood. This chain uses TRBV4-1 with TRBJ1-2; no definite D call. This CDR3 reads CASSQVMTGADYGYTF. The CDR3 DNA reads TGCGCCAGCAGCCAAGTCATGACGGGAGCTGACTATGGCTACACCTTC.